The clone carrying this T cell receptor (beta chain) was detected many times. Its antigen is unknown. In germline, CDR1 is SGHRS, CDR2 YFSETQ. The CDR3 consists of 16 residues. Trimming removed 1 base from V and 0 bases from J, with 14 bases in between. These data originate in a study of breast tumors, draining lymph nodes, adjacent tissues. Findings and limits, study-wide: Compared with lymph nodes, tumors were less diverse; compared with nontumor tissue, more.

TCRdb re-called the multiplex PCR reads through MiXCR, storing one row per CDR3 protein. The sample includes under 350,000 distinct CDR3 sequences, 30% to 35% of them seen just once. Breast cancer patients provided tissue from their axillary draining lymph nodes. The chain links TRBV5-1 to TRBJ2-7, with D tentatively TRBD2 (6 bases). This clonotype originated in a female donor with breast cancer. Some clones in this sample may be carry-over from other donors' samples. The sample comprised axillary lymph node tissue. CDR3 sequence (DNA): TGCGCCAGCAGCTTGTCCGGCGGGACTGTCTCCTACGAGCAGTACTTC. Amino acid sequence: CASSLSGGTVSYEQYF.